This entry describes one T cell receptor (beta chain). The target antigen is unknown. This specimen comes from a study of CD8+ T cells in alopecia areata. Study overall: Patients given treatment had severity scored by the percentage of scalp area affected. Whole-study results and caveats: Higher clonality was seen in lesional scalp than in normal scalp, especially in alopecia totalis/universalis. Baseline CD8+ expansion's link to response remains uncertain, as there was one nonresponder.

CDR1 SGHRS and CDR2 YFSETQ come from the germline V gene. V was trimmed by 5 bases and J by 3 bases, leaving 19 bases between them. The CDR3 covers 16 residues. As to treatment: oral pan-JAK inhibitor, 5-10 mg twice daily. Alopecia areata patients had lesional scalp punch biopsies and peripheral blood taken from them. RNA extraction and reverse transcription yielded cDNA as sequencing template. This table comes from immunoSEQ multiplex PCR, and its TCRdb copy is limited to in-frame clones, with some not included. Counted here are 110,000 to 150,000 clones, about 56% occurring once; the ten biggest clones make up 15% to 20%.

This TCR came from a human donor with alopecia areata. V and J are TRBV5-1 and TRBJ2-3, with D possibly called TRBD1 or TRBD2 (5 bases each). Sequenced here: CD8+ T cells sorted from blood, sampled at week 4, from a patient treated with tofacitinib. CDR3 nucleotides: TGCGCCAGCAGTAAACCAGGGAGTCGAATAACAGATACGCAGTATTTT. This codes for CASSKPGSRITDTQYF. The whole variable domain, remainder taken from reference TRBV5-1 and TRBJ2-3, is KAGVTQTPRYLIKTRGQQVTLSCSPISGHRSVSWYQQTPGQGLQFLFEYFSETQRNKGNFPGRFSGRQFSNSRSEMNVSTLELGDSALYLCASSKPGSRITDTQYFGPGTRLTVL.